This T cell receptor beta chain stems from a study of human T cells and chemical hapten exposure. Germline CDR1 is DFQATT and CDR2 is SNEGSKA (reference sequence). This CDR3 region has 16 residues. V was cut by 0 bases and J by 2 bases, with 13 bases left in between. Time point in this sample: patch test 1, 2 weeks after DPC sensitization. The sample's treatment: therapeutic diphenylcyclopropenone sensitization with weekly scalp DPC. This clonotype was recorded many times. TCRdb itself ran the RACE reads through MiXCR, one entry per CDR3 protein. The data hold 300,000 to 450,000 distinct CDR3 sequences, with more than 4.5% observed a single time.

Here the sequenced sample was whole blood, taken in connection with sensitization to the hapten diphenylcyclopropenone (DPC). The chain joins TRBV20-1 to TRBJ1-4; D gene unclear. This TCR was sampled from a woman between 45 and 65 years old with alopecia areata. Some clones in this sample may be carry-over from other donors' samples. This CDR3 is CSARDKGVGTNEKLFF. The CDR3 DNA sequence: TGCAGTGCTAGAGATAAGGGAGTGGGTACTAATGAAAAACTGTTTTTT.